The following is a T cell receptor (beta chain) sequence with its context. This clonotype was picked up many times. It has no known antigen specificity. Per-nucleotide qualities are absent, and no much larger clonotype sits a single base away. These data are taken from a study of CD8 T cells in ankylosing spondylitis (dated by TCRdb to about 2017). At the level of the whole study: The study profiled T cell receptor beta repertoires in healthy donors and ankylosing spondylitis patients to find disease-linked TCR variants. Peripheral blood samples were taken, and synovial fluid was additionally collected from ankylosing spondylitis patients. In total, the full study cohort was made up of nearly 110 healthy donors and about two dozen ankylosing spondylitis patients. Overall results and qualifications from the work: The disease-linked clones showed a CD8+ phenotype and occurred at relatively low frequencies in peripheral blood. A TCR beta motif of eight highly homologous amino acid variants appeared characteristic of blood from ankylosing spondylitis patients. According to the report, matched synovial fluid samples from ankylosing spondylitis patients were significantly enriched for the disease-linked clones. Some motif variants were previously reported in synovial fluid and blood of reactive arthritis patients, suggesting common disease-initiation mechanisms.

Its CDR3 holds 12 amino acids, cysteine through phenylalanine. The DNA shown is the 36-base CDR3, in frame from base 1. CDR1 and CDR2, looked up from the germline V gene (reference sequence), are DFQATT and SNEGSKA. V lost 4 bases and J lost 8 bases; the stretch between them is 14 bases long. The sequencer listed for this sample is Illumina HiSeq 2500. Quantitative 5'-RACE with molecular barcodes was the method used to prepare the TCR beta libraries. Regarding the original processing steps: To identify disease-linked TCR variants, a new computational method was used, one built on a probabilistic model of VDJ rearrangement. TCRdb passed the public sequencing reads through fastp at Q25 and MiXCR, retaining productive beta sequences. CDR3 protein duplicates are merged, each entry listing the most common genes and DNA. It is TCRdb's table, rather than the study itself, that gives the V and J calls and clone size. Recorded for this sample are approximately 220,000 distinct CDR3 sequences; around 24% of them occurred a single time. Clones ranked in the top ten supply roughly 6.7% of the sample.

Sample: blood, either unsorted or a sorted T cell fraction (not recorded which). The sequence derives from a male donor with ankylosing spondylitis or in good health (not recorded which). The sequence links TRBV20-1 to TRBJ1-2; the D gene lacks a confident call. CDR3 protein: CSAIEGLGGYTF. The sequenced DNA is TGCAGTGCTATTGAGGGATTAGGCGGCTACACCTTC.